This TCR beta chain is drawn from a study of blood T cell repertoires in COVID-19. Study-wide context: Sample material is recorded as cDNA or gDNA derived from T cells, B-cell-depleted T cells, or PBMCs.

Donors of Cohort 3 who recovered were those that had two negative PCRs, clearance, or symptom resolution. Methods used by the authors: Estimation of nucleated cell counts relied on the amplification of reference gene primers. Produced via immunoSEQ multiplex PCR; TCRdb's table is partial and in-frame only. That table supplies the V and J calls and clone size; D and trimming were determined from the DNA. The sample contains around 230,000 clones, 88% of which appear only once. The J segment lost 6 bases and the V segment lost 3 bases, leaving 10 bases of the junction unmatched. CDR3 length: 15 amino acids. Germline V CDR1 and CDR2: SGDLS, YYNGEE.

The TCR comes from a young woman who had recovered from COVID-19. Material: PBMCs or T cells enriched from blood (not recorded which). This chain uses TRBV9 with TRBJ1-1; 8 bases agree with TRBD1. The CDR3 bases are TGTGCCAGCAGCGCCGGCAGGGGGCAATGGGCTGAAGCTTTCTTT. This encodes CASSAGRGQWAEAFF.